The rows below give T cell receptor beta chains drawn from one sample of a study of shared clonotypes between healthy human individuals. The protocol was immunoSEQ multiplex PCR, while the TCRdb copy is restricted to in-frame clones and leaves out a portion. The sample lists roughly 1,100,000 clones; about 74% were seen once. The sequencing input was memory CD4+ T cells sorted from blood. The receptor source for this set is a man aged 18 to 29 in good health. Both conserved end residues are part of each CDR3. A D gene is named only where the DNA matches it firmly. Rows may omit the clone size; those that give it use once, few, many or a size class.

>NA|NA|TRBJ1-1|TRBV6-5
TGTGCCAGCAGCCGAACCAACACTGAAGCTTTCTTT
CASSRTNTEAFF
>NA|TRBD1|TRBJ1-1|TRBV6-6
TGTGCCAGCGTCCGAGGGCCCGACAGGGACACTGAAGCTTTCTTT
CASVRGPDRDTEAFF
>NA|NA|TRBJ1-4|TRBV5-1
TGCGCCAGCAGCTTGGGGGGTTCAACTAATGAAAAACTGTTTTTT
CASSLGGSTNEKLFF
>once|TRBD2|TRBJ2-3|TRBV9
TGTGCCAGCAGCGTAGGAGGGACTAGCGGGACAAGGCAAGATACGCAGTATTTT
CASSVGGTSGTRQDTQYF
>NA|TRBD1|TRBJ1-1|TRBV27
TGTGCCAGCAGGGGGACAGCTTCCAGTGAAGCTTTCTTT
CASRGTASSEAFF
>NA|TRBD1|TRBJ2-1|TRBV5-1
TGCGCCAGCAGCGCACAGGGGGTCGGTGAGCAGTTCTTC
CASSAQGVGEQFF
>NA|NA|TRBJ1-2|TRBV6-5
TGTGCCAGCAGTCCCGAGGGGCGAGCTAACTATGGCTACACCTTC
CASSPEGRANYGYTF
>NA|TRBD1|TRBJ2-7|TRBV5-6
TGTGCCACCATCCGACAGGGGGCGAGACACGAGCAGTACTTC
CATIRQGARHEQYF
>NA|TRBD1|TRBJ2-7|TRBV2
TGTGCCAGCGCGGCGGAGACAGGGGGACCCTACGAGCAGTACTTC
CASAAETGGPYEQYF
>NA|TRBD1|TRBJ2-2|TRBV14
TGTGCCAGCAGCCTGTGGACAGGGACGAACACCGGGGAGCTGTTTTTT
CASSLWTGTNTGELFF
>NA|NA|TRBJ1-5|TRBV11-2
TGTGCCAGCAGCTTAGATATTTCGGGAAATCAGCCCCAGCATTTT
CASSLDISGNQPQHF
>NA|NA|TRBJ2-5|TRBV5-1
TGCGCCAGCAGCTTGTATAGGGACCAAGAGACCCAGTACTTC
CASSLYRDQETQYF
>NA|NA|TRBJ1-2|TRBV29-1
TGCAGCGTGGGAACGGGTAAAAGCGGAACTGGGGATGGCTACACCTTC
CSVGTGKSGTGDGYTF
>NA|TRBD1|TRBJ2-7|TRBV27
TGTGCCAGCAGGCTGAGACAGGGCTACGAGCAGTACTTC
CASRLRQGYEQYF
>NA|NA|TRBJ1-4|TRBV6-5
TGTGCCAGCAGTTACTCGGGAGCCACCAATGAAAAACTGTTTTTT
CASSYSGATNEKLFF
>few|NA|TRBJ1-5|TRBV19
TGTGCCAGTAGTATATGGGGGAAAAGCAATCAGCCCCAGCATTTT
CASSIWGKSNQPQHF
>NA|NA|TRBJ2-3|TRBV2
TGTGCCAGCAGTTTGGGGACGGTGAACACAGATACGCAGTATTTT
CASSLGTVNTDTQYF
>NA|TRBD1|TRBJ1-3|TRBV30
TGTGCCTGGAGTGTAGGACAGGATGGAAACACCATATATTTT
CAWSVGQDGNTIYF
>NA|NA|TRBJ2-5|TRBV11-3
TGTGCCAGCAGCTCGTCTCTACGGGGGAACCAAGAGACCCAGTACTTC
CASSSSLRGNQETQYF
>NA|TRBD1|TRBJ1-5|TRBV19
TGTGCCAGCAGTGAAACAGGGGGAGTCAATCAGCCCCAGCATTTT
CASSETGGVNQPQHF
>NA|NA|TRBJ1-5|TRBV23-1
TGCGCCAGCAGTCAAAATCCACGGGACAATCAGCCCCAGCATTTT
CASSQNPRDNQPQHF
>NA|NA|TRBJ1-4|TRBV2
TGTGCCAGCAGTGAAGCCGGCGCCTTGGTGGAAAAACTGTTTTTT
CASSEAGALVEKLFF
>NA|TRBD1|TRBJ1-5|TRBV2
TGTGCCAGCAGTGAAGGGACAGGGGGTAACCAGCCCCAGCATTTT
CASSEGTGGNQPQHF
>NA|NA|TRBJ1-1|TRBV6-1
TGTGCCAGCAGTTTAACTCGGGACGAAGCTTTCTTT
CASSLTRDEAFF
>NA|NA|TRBJ1-4|TRBV18
TGTGCCAGCTCACCAAGGGGACCAGACGGTGAAAAACTGTTTTTT
CASSPRGPDGEKLFF
>NA|NA|TRBJ2-1|TRBV21-1
TGTGCCAGCAGCACCAGGACAGGGGAGTACAATGAGCAGTTCTTC
CASSTRTGEYNEQFF
>NA|NA|TRBJ2-7|TRBV11-2
TGTGCCAGCAGCCCCGGACCAGGGGGGCTTTACGAGCAGTACTTC
CASSPGPGGLYEQYF
>once|NA|TRBJ1-5|TRBV18
TGTGCCAGCTCACACGGCGGGACATATAGCAATCAGCCCCAGCATTTT
CASSHGGTYSNQPQHF
>NA|NA|TRBJ1-4|TRBV11-1
TGTGCCAGCAGCTACGGGGCGGCTAATGAAAAACTGTTTTTT
CASSYGAANEKLFF
>NA|NA|TRBJ1-2|TRBV6-1
TGTGCCAGCAGTGAACTACCACAGGGTCGGTATGGCTACACCTTC
CASSELPQGRYGYTF
>NA|TRBD1|TRBJ2-7|TRBV5-6
TGTGCCAGCAGCGATAACAGGGGGACCTACGAGCAGTACTTC
CASSDNRGTYEQYF
>NA|NA|TRBJ2-7|TRBV30
TGTGCCTGGAGTGGGTCTGCACTAGCTGCTAACTTC
CAWSGSALAANF
>few|NA|TRBJ2-7|TRBV11-2
TGTGCCAGCAGCGTGGTGGAGAGGAGAGGCGAGCAGTACTTC
CASSVVERRGEQYF
>many|NA|TRBJ2-2|TRBV9
TGTGCCAGCAGCGCGATGCGGTTAGGGGGACGCTTCGGGGAGCTGTTTTTT
CASSAMRLGGRFGELFF
>NA|NA|TRBJ1-2|TRBV2
TGTGCCAGCAGTGAATTCCTAGACTATGGCTACACCTTC
CASSEFLDYGYTF
>NA|NA|TRBJ1-2|TRBV7-3
TGTGCCAGCAGCCAACGTCCAGGCCCCTATGGCTACACCTTC
CASSQRPGPYGYTF
>NA|NA|TRBJ1-1|TRBV5-1
TGCGCCAGCAGTCCTTCACATCACCTACTGAACACTGAAGCTTTCTTT
CASSPSHHLLNTEAFF
>few|NA|TRBJ2-3|TRBV7-6
TGTGCCAGCAGTCCGAAGACAGGCATCCGGACAGATACGCAGTATTTT
CASSPKTGIRTDTQYF
>once|NA|TRBJ2-7|TRBV5-1
TGCGCCAGCAGCTTGGACCTCTACGAGCAGTACTTC
CASSLDLYEQYF
>NA|TRBD1|TRBJ1-2|TRBV27
TGTGCCAGCAGGGGACAGATTGGCTATGGCTACACCTTC
CASRGQIGYGYTF
>NA|NA|TRBJ1-2|TRBV29-1
TGCAGCGTTGTACAGGGAATCAGCGGCTACACCTTC
CSVVQGISGYTF